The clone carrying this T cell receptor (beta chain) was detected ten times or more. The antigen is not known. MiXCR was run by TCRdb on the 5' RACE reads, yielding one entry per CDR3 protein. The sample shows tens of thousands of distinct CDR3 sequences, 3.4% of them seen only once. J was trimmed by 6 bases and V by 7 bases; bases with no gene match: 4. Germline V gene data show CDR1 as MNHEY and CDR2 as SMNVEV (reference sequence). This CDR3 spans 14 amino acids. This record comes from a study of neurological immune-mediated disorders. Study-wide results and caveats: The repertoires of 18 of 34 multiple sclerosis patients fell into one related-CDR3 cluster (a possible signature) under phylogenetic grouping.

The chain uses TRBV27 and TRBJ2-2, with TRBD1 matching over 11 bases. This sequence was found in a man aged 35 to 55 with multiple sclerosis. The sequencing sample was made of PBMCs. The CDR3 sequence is CASTWTGGPGELFF. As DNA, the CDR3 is TGTGCCAGCACCTGGACAGGGGGCCCCGGGGAGCTGTTTTTT.